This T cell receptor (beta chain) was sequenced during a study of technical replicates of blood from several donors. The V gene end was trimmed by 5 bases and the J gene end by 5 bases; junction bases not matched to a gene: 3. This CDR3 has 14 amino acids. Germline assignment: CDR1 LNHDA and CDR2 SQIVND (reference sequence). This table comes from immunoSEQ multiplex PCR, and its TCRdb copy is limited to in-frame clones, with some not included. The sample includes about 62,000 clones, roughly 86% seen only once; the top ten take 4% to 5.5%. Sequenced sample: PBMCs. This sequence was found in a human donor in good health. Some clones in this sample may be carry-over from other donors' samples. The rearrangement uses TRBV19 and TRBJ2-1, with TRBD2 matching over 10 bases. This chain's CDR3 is CASSWTSGHNEQFF. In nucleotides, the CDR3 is TGTGCCAGTAGTTGGACTAGCGGCCACAATGAGCAGTTCTTC. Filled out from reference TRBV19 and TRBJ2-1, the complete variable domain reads DGGITQSPKYLFRKEGQNVTLSCEQNLNHDAMYWYRQDPGQGLRLIYYSQIVNDFQKGDIAEGYSVSREKKESFPLTVTSAQKNPTAFYLCASSWTSGHNEQFFGPGTRLTVL.